These 7 T cell receptor beta chains share one sample of origin, sequenced in a study of shared clonotypes between healthy human individuals. The table came from immunoSEQ multiplex PCR; TCRdb's copy has only in-frame clones and leaves some out. The data contain some 550,000 clones, almost 97% of them singletons. The sequenced sample consisted of naive CD4+ T cells sorted from blood. Subset specified: CD45RA+ positively selected. Receptors originate from a woman in her 30s in good health.

J is TRBJ2-1 and V is TRBV27; 8 bases line up with TRBD2. The CDR3 loop spans 16 amino acids. V trimming: 4 bases; J trimming: 3 bases; junction bases outside the gene matches: 8. Germline CDR1 is MNHEY and CDR2 is SMNVEV (reference sequence). The CDR3 protein is CASSSGTSLGYNEQFF. In DNA form, the CDR3 reads TGTGCCAGCAGTTCAGGGACTAGTTTAGGCTACAATGAGCAGTTCTTC.

V usage is TRBV4-1 and J usage is TRBJ1-1; TRBD1 is a possible D gene (5 bases). From germline, CDR1 is MGHRA and CDR2 YSYEKL. The ends were cut back, 1 base at V and 1 base at J, with 10 bases in the middle. This CDR3 contains 15 residues. The CDR3 loop is CASSQAPGGNTEAFF. CDR3 nucleotides: TGCGCCAGCAGCCAAGCCCCGGGGGGGAACACTGAAGCTTTCTTT.

The CDR3 loop reads CASSFREPGYTEAFF. The CDR3 coding sequence is TGTGCCAGCAGTTTTCGAGAGCCTGGGTACACTGAAGCTTTCTTT. The chain joins TRBV28 to TRBJ1-1; no clear D. There are 15 residues in the CDR3. Germline V lookup: CDR1 MDHEN, CDR2 SYDVKM. Trimming shortened V by 3 bases and J by 3 bases, and 14 bases separated the two germline ends.

This clone is a singleton in its sample. The V call is TRBV2, the J call TRBJ2-7, with 10 bases identical to TRBD2. The CDR3 totals 14 residues. J lost 0 bases, V lost 7 bases, and 3 bases had no gene match. CDR1 is SNHLY and CDR2 is FYNNEI in the germline V gene. The CDR3 DNA sequence: TGTGCCAGCAAGGGACTAGCGAACTCCTACGAGCAGTACTTC. This sequence encodes CASKGLANSYEQYF.

The chain combines TRBV2 with TRBJ2-1; D is unclear. V lost 7 bases and J 10 bases, leaving 11 bases between the germline ends. The CDR3 runs to 11 residues. Germline CDR1 and CDR2: SNHLY and FYNNEI. The CDR3 here is CASTLSGEQFF. In DNA, the CDR3 is TGTGCCAGCACTCTTTCTGGAGAGCAGTTCTTC.

The rearrangement joins TRBV5-1 to TRBJ2-7; 13 bases are shared with TRBD2. The CDR3 has 16 residues. The germline V gene has CDR1 SGHRS and CDR2 YFSETQ. J was trimmed by 2 bases and V by 5 bases; bases with no gene match: 7. CDR3 bases: TGCGCCAGCAGTCGGACCGGGACTAGCGGGACCTACGAGCAGTACTTC. Protein: CASSRTGTSGTYEQYF.

CDR3 DNA sequence: TGTGCCAGCAGACACACAGGGTTGGGTTGTTGGGAGCAGTACTTC. Translating it yields CASRHTGLGCWEQYF. The gene calls are TRBV7-4 and TRBJ2-7; possibly TRBD1 for D (6 bases). This CDR3 is 15 amino acids long. Germline CDR1 is SGHVT and CDR2 is SQSDAQ. Trimming stripped 6 bases from V and 7 bases from J, with 22 bases between.